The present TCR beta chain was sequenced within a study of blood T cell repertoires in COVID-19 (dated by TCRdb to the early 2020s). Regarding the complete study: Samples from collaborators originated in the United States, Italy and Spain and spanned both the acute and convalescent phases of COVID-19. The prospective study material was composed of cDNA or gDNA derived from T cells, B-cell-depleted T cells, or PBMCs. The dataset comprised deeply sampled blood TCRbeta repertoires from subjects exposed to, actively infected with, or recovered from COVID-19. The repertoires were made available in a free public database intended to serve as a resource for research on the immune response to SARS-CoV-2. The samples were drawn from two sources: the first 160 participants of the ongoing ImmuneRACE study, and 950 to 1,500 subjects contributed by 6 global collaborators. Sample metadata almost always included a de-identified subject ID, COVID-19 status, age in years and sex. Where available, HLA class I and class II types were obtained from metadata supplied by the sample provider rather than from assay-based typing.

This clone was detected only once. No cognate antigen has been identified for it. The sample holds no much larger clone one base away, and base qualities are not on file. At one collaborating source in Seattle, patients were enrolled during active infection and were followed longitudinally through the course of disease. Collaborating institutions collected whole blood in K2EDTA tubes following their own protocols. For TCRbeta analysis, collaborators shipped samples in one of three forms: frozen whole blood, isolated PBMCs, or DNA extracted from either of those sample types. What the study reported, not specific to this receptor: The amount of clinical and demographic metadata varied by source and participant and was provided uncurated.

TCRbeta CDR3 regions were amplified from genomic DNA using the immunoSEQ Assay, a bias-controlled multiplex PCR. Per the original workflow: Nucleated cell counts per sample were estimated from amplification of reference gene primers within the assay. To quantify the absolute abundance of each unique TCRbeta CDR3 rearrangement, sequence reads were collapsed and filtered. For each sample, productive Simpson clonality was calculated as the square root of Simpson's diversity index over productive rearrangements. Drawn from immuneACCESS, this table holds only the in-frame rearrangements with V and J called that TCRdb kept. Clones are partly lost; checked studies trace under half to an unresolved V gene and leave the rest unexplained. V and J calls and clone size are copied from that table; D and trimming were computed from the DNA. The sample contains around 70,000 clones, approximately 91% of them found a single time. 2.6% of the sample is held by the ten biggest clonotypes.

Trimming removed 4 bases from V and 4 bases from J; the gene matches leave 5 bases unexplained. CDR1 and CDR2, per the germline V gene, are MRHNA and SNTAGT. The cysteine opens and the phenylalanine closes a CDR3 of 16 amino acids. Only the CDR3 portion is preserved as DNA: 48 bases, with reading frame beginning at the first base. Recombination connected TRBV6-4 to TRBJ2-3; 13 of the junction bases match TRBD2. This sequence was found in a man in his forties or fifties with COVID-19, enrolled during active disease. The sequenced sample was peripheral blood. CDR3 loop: CASSALAGGPSDTQYF. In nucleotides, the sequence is TGTGCCAGCAGTGCACTAGCGGGAGGGCCGTCAGATACGCAGTATTTT.